A selection of T cell receptor beta chains follows, all from one sample in a study of PD-L1 blockade in urothelial cancer. Sequencing used immunoSEQ multiplex PCR; TCRdb keeps in-frame clones, though not all of them. The profile shows some 97,000 clones, around 90% of them singletons. This specimen consisted of PBMCs, obtained around atezolizumab (anti-PD-L1) treatment. All receptors come from an elderly woman with urothelial cancer. Each CDR3 is given with its conserved first and last residue. Fields, in order: CDR3 protein, CDR3 DNA, CDR3 length, V gene, D gene, clone size, J gene. The D gene is left open where the match is weak. Clone sizes are given selectively: once, few, many, or a class where the clone is expanded.

CDR3aa: CASSSLSGGYGELFF
CDR3nt: TGTGCCAGCAGCTCCCTTTCCGGGGGGTACGGGGAGCTGTTTTTT
len: 15
v_gene: TRBV7-8
d_gene: TRBD2
abundance: NA
j_gene: TRBJ2-2

CDR3aa: CASTWRGRSPLHF
CDR3nt: TGTGCCAGCACATGGAGGGGTAGGTCACCCCTCCACTTT
len: 13
v_gene: TRBV5-6
d_gene: NA
abundance: once
j_gene: TRBJ1-6

CDR3aa: CASSIPSSPGELFF
CDR3nt: TGTGCCAGTAGTATTCCCTCTAGCCCCGGGGAGCTGTTTTTT
len: 14
v_gene: TRBV19
d_gene: NA
abundance: NA
j_gene: TRBJ2-2

CDR3aa: CASSFDRGLPGNTIYF
CDR3nt: TGTGCCAGCAGCTTCGACAGGGGGCTGCCTGGAAACACCATATATTTT
len: 16
v_gene: TRBV11-2
d_gene: TRBD1
abundance: NA
j_gene: TRBJ1-3

CDR3aa: CASSPDRGQFRAFF
CDR3nt: TGTGCCAGCAGTCCCGACAGGGGCCAATTTAGAGCTTTCTTT
len: 14
v_gene: TRBV27
d_gene: TRBD1
abundance: NA
j_gene: TRBJ1-1

CDR3aa: CASRVGGITGELFF
CDR3nt: TGTGCCAGCAGAGTAGGAGGGATCACCGGGGAGCTGTTTTTT
len: 14
v_gene: TRBV7-7
d_gene: NA
abundance: NA
j_gene: TRBJ2-2

CDR3aa: CASSQGLAGVEDTGELFF
CDR3nt: TGCGCCAGCAGCCAAGGACTAGCGGGAGTAGAGGACACCGGGGAGCTGTTTTTT
len: 18
v_gene: TRBV5-1
d_gene: TRBD2
abundance: NA
j_gene: TRBJ2-2

CDR3aa: CASRPPGQGSAFF
CDR3nt: TGTGCCAGCAGACCACCTGGACAGGGGTCCGCTTTCTTT
len: 13
v_gene: TRBV6-5
d_gene: TRBD1
abundance: NA
j_gene: TRBJ1-1

CDR3aa: CASRQGGEKLFF
CDR3nt: TGCGCCAGCAGACAGGGCGGCGAAAAACTGTTTTTT
len: 12
v_gene: TRBV10-2
d_gene: NA
abundance: NA
j_gene: TRBJ1-4

CDR3aa: CASSLIQGSYNEQFF
CDR3nt: TGTGCCAGCAGCTTAATACAGGGCTCCTACAATGAGCAGTTCTTC
len: 15
v_gene: TRBV11-2
d_gene: NA
abundance: NA
j_gene: TRBJ2-1

CDR3aa: CASSRISGGSSYNEQFF
CDR3nt: TGTGCCAGCTCACGTATTTCGGGGGGCAGCTCCTACAATGAGCAGTTCTTC
len: 17
v_gene: TRBV18
d_gene: NA
abundance: NA
j_gene: TRBJ2-1

CDR3aa: CASSLLGLRSSEEKLFF
CDR3nt: TGCGCCAGCAGCTTACTTGGACTTAGGTCTTCCGAAGAAAAACTGTTTTTT
len: 17
v_gene: TRBV5-1
d_gene: NA
abundance: once
j_gene: TRBJ1-4

CDR3aa: CASSLSEGNTEAFF
CDR3nt: TGTGCCAGCAGTTTATCGGAGGGGAACACTGAAGCTTTCTTT
len: 14
v_gene: TRBV27
d_gene: NA
abundance: NA
j_gene: TRBJ1-1

CDR3aa: CASSSGRTNTYEQYF
CDR3nt: TGTGCCAGCAGCTCCGGACGGACTAACACCTACGAGCAGTACTTC
len: 15
v_gene: TRBV27
d_gene: NA
abundance: NA
j_gene: TRBJ2-7

CDR3aa: CASSQTRGSRQPQHF
CDR3nt: TGTGCCAGCAGCCAGACCCGGGGGTCACGTCAGCCCCAGCATTTT
len: 15
v_gene: TRBV4-2
d_gene: NA
abundance: NA
j_gene: TRBJ1-5

CDR3aa: CASSHGYSNQPQHF
CDR3nt: TGTGCCAGCAGTCACGGGTATAGCAATCAGCCCCAGCATTTT
len: 14
v_gene: TRBV28
d_gene: NA
abundance: NA
j_gene: TRBJ1-5

CDR3aa: CAWNLGGTGELFF
CDR3nt: TGTGCCTGGAATTTAGGGGGCACCGGGGAGCTGTTTTTT
len: 13
v_gene: TRBV30
d_gene: NA
abundance: NA
j_gene: TRBJ2-2

CDR3aa: CASSYRLAGGPTPPQQFF
CDR3nt: TGTGCCAGCAGCTACCGACTAGCGGGAGGGCCAACTCCCCCCCAGCAGTTCTTC
len: 18
v_gene: TRBV11-2
d_gene: TRBD2
abundance: NA
j_gene: TRBJ2-1

CDR3aa: CALGTEQETQYF
CDR3nt: TGTGCCCTCGGGACTGAGCAGGAGACCCAGTACTTC
len: 12
v_gene: TRBV7-9
d_gene: NA
abundance: NA
j_gene: TRBJ2-5

CDR3aa: CASSPDRVGGYTF
CDR3nt: TGTGCCAGCAGTCCAGACAGGGTGGGGGGCTACACCTTC
len: 13
v_gene: TRBV28
d_gene: TRBD1
abundance: NA
j_gene: TRBJ1-2

CDR3aa: CASSSAAGGKGYTF
CDR3nt: TGTGCCAGCAGTTCGGCCGCCGGCGGGAAAGGCTACACCTTC
len: 14
v_gene: TRBV28
d_gene: NA
abundance: once
j_gene: TRBJ1-2

CDR3aa: CASSRRQGASDQPQHF
CDR3nt: TGTGCCAGCAGTCGTAGACAGGGGGCATCGGATCAGCCCCAGCATTTT
len: 16
v_gene: TRBV27
d_gene: TRBD1
abundance: few
j_gene: TRBJ1-5

CDR3aa: CASSQAGFLGAGRYGYTF
CDR3nt: TGTGCCAGCAGCCAAGCGGGGTTTCTGGGGGCAGGTCGCTATGGCTACACCTTC
len: 18
v_gene: TRBV14
d_gene: NA
abundance: NA
j_gene: TRBJ1-2

CDR3aa: CASSFRYGYTF
CDR3nt: TGTGCCAGCAGTTTTAGATATGGCTACACCTTC
len: 11
v_gene: TRBV27
d_gene: NA
abundance: NA
j_gene: TRBJ1-2

CDR3aa: CASWERDREKTTGELFF
CDR3nt: TGTGCCAGCTGGGAGCGGGACAGGGAAAAGACCACCGGGGAGCTGTTTTTT
len: 17
v_gene: TRBV19
d_gene: TRBD1
abundance: NA
j_gene: TRBJ2-2

CDR3aa: CASTGGPGNTIYF
CDR3nt: TGTGCCAGCACGGGGGGCCCTGGAAACACCATATATTTT
len: 13
v_gene: TRBV11-2
d_gene: NA
abundance: NA
j_gene: TRBJ1-3

CDR3aa: CASSERAGGPREQYF
CDR3nt: TGTGCCAGCAGCGAACGGGCGGGAGGGCCGAGGGAGCAGTACTTC
len: 15
v_gene: TRBV7-3
d_gene: TRBD2
abundance: NA
j_gene: TRBJ2-7

CDR3aa: CAWIHQGDSGNTIYF
CDR3nt: TGTGCCTGGATACATCAGGGCGACTCTGGAAACACCATATATTTT
len: 15
v_gene: TRBV30
d_gene: NA
abundance: NA
j_gene: TRBJ1-3

CDR3aa: CASTPGGRRDYEQYF
CDR3nt: TGTGCCAGCACCCCGGGGGGTCGCAGGGACTACGAGCAGTACTTC
len: 15
v_gene: TRBV5-6
d_gene: TRBD2
abundance: NA
j_gene: TRBJ2-7

CDR3aa: CAWMRGPMNTEAFF
CDR3nt: TGTGCCTGGATGCGGGGGCCCATGAACACTGAAGCTTTCTTT
len: 14
v_gene: TRBV30
d_gene: NA
abundance: few
j_gene: TRBJ1-1

CDR3aa: CASRGGGYSNQPQHF
CDR3nt: TGTGCCAGTCGGGGAGGAGGGTATAGCAATCAGCCCCAGCATTTT
len: 15
v_gene: TRBV19
d_gene: NA
abundance: NA
j_gene: TRBJ1-5

CDR3aa: CASSLSGGPGAVTQYF
CDR3nt: TGTGCCAGCAGTTTATCGGGCGGGCCAGGAGCGGTGACCCAGTACTTC
len: 16
v_gene: TRBV27
d_gene: NA
abundance: once
j_gene: TRBJ2-5

CDR3aa: CAISERRGSNEQFF
CDR3nt: TGTGCCATCAGTGAAAGGAGGGGTAGCAATGAGCAGTTCTTC
len: 14
v_gene: TRBV10-3
d_gene: NA
abundance: NA
j_gene: TRBJ2-1

CDR3aa: CASSQGSRGTDTQYF
CDR3nt: TGTGCCAGCAGCCAAGGCTCCAGGGGCACAGATACGCAGTATTTT
len: 15
v_gene: TRBV4-2
d_gene: NA
abundance: NA
j_gene: TRBJ2-3

CDR3aa: CASSPAGGGETQYF
CDR3nt: TGCGCCAGCAGCCCAGCGGGAGGGGGAGAGACCCAGTACTTC
len: 14
v_gene: TRBV5-1
d_gene: TRBD2
abundance: NA
j_gene: TRBJ2-5

CDR3aa: CASTTGTGPTGELFF
CDR3nt: TGTGCCAGCACTACCGGGACAGGTCCTACCGGGGAGCTGTTTTTT
len: 15
v_gene: TRBV7-3
d_gene: TRBD1
abundance: NA
j_gene: TRBJ2-2

CDR3aa: CASSQVVSLIILGQGQYF
CDR3nt: TGCGCCAGCAGCCAAGTTGTTTCCCTAATAATCCTTGGTCAGGGGCAGTACTTC
len: 18
v_gene: TRBV4-1
d_gene: NA
abundance: NA
j_gene: TRBJ2-7

CDR3aa: CASSEAAGGDRNEQFF
CDR3nt: TGTGCCAGCAGCGAGGCAGCGGGAGGGGATCGCAATGAGCAGTTCTTC
len: 16
v_gene: TRBV9
d_gene: TRBD2
abundance: NA
j_gene: TRBJ2-1

CDR3aa: CASSFGAGGPLMTDTQYF
CDR3nt: TGTGCCAGCAGTTTCGGCGCGGGAGGGCCATTAATGACAGATACGCAGTATTTT
len: 18
v_gene: TRBV28
d_gene: TRBD2
abundance: once
j_gene: TRBJ2-3

CDR3aa: CASSGGTGVNTEAFF
CDR3nt: TGTGCCAGCAGCGGGGGGACAGGGGTAAACACTGAAGCTTTCTTT
len: 15
v_gene: TRBV9
d_gene: TRBD1
abundance: NA
j_gene: TRBJ1-1

CDR3aa: CASSAIDSTGEQYF
CDR3nt: TGCGCCAGCAGCGCCATAGACAGCACAGGCGAGCAGTACTTC
len: 14
v_gene: TRBV5-1
d_gene: NA
abundance: NA
j_gene: TRBJ2-7

CDR3aa: CASPGPSGRAGRGNEQFF
CDR3nt: TGTGCCAGCCCCGGACCAAGCGGGAGGGCCGGACGGGGCAATGAGCAGTTCTTC
len: 18
v_gene: TRBV28
d_gene: TRBD2
abundance: NA
j_gene: TRBJ2-1

CDR3aa: CSAREASIYTF
CDR3nt: TGCAGTGCTAGAGAGGCATCCATTTACACCTTC
len: 11
v_gene: TRBV20-1
d_gene: NA
abundance: NA
j_gene: TRBJ1-2

CDR3aa: CASLLANEQFF
CDR3nt: TGTGCCAGCTTGTTGGCAAATGAGCAGTTCTTC
len: 11
v_gene: TRBV27
d_gene: NA
abundance: NA
j_gene: TRBJ2-1

CDR3aa: CAWSVRGRGNNQPQHF
CDR3nt: TGTGCCTGGAGTGTACGAGGGAGGGGTAACAATCAGCCCCAGCATTTT
len: 16
v_gene: TRBV30
d_gene: NA
abundance: NA
j_gene: TRBJ1-5

CDR3aa: CASSLLSGRAYEQFF
CDR3nt: TGTGCCAGCAGCCTATTGAGCGGGAGGGCCTATGAGCAGTTCTTC
len: 15
v_gene: TRBV7-8
d_gene: TRBD2
abundance: NA
j_gene: TRBJ2-1

CDR3aa: CASSLDIRRGTGELFF
CDR3nt: TGCGCCAGCAGCTTGGACATAAGAAGGGGCACCGGGGAGCTGTTTTTT
len: 16
v_gene: TRBV5-1
d_gene: NA
abundance: NA
j_gene: TRBJ2-2

CDR3aa: CASSSGGTSYEQYF
CDR3nt: TGTGCCAGCAGTAGCGGGGGTACTTCCTACGAGCAGTACTTC
len: 14
v_gene: TRBV2
d_gene: TRBD2
abundance: once
j_gene: TRBJ2-7

CDR3aa: CASSSGQTLGYTF
CDR3nt: TGTGCCAGCAGCTCCGGACAGACCTTGGGCTACACCTTC
len: 13
v_gene: TRBV7-9
d_gene: NA
abundance: few
j_gene: TRBJ1-2

CDR3aa: CASTPRAAGANVLTF
CDR3nt: TGTGCCAGTACCCCGAGGGCAGCCGGGGCCAACGTCCTGACTTTC
len: 15
v_gene: TRBV19
d_gene: NA
abundance: NA
j_gene: TRBJ2-6

CDR3aa: CASSDQGQGMYEQYF
CDR3nt: TGCGCCAGCAGTGACCAGGGACAGGGCATGTACGAGCAGTACTTC
len: 15
v_gene: TRBV10-1
d_gene: TRBD1
abundance: NA
j_gene: TRBJ2-7

CDR3aa: CASSEGLAVSLDTQYF
CDR3nt: TGTGCCAGCAGCGAGGGACTAGCAGTTAGTTTAGATACGCAGTATTTT
len: 16
v_gene: TRBV9
d_gene: TRBD2
abundance: NA
j_gene: TRBJ2-3

CDR3aa: CATSREGQGTAPQHF
CDR3nt: TGTGCCACCAGCAGAGAGGGACAGGGGACGGCGCCCCAGCATTTT
len: 15
v_gene: TRBV15
d_gene: TRBD1
abundance: NA
j_gene: TRBJ1-5

CDR3aa: CASSLSSGRGSEQFF
CDR3nt: TGCGCCAGCAGCTTATCTAGCGGGAGGGGAAGTGAGCAGTTCTTC
len: 15
v_gene: TRBV5-1
d_gene: TRBD2
abundance: NA
j_gene: TRBJ2-1

CDR3aa: CASNPAGDWYEQYF
CDR3nt: TGTGCCAGCAATCCAGCGGGAGATTGGTACGAGCAGTACTTC
len: 14
v_gene: TRBV28
d_gene: TRBD2
abundance: few
j_gene: TRBJ2-7

CDR3aa: CASSESSVATEAFF
CDR3nt: TGCGCCAGCAGTGAGTCTAGCGTGGCCACTGAAGCTTTCTTT
len: 14
v_gene: TRBV10-1
d_gene: NA
abundance: NA
j_gene: TRBJ1-1